This TCR beta chain is from a study of control samples from healthy donors and cancer patients. TCRdb keeps only in-frame clones here, not all; method: immunoSEQ multiplex PCR. Counted here are roughly 120,000 clones, more than 80% occurring once; the ten biggest clones make up approximately 1%. The sequence came from a woman in her forties or fifties with colorectal cancer. Specimen: PBMCs.

Written as DNA, the CDR3 is TGTGCCAGCAGCCAAGATCGAGCGGGAGTGGGGGAGACCCAGTACTTC. Translation gives CASSQDRAGVGETQYF. This chain links TRBV14 with TRBJ2-5; 8 bases agree with TRBD2. Germline values: CDR1 SGHDN, CDR2 FVKESK. J was trimmed by 5 bases and V by 0 bases; bases with no gene match: 8. The CDR3 loop spans 16 amino acids. Variable domain in full (rest from reference TRBV14 and TRBJ2-5): EAGVTQFPSHSVIEKGQTVTLRCDPISGHDNLYWYRRVMGKEIKFLLHFVKESKQDESGMPNNRFLAERTGGTYSTLKVQPAELEDSGVYFCASSQDRAGVGETQYFGPGTRLLVL.